These 30 T cell receptor beta chains share one sample of origin, sequenced in a study of technical replicates of blood from a few donors. The data were produced by immunoSEQ multiplex PCR, yet TCRdb's version contains in-frame clones alone and is incomplete. The sample contains tens of thousands of clones, approximately 86% of which appear only once. Material: PBMCs. These receptors all come from a human donor in good health. Some clones in this sample may be carry-over from other donors' samples.

This chain links TRBV9 with TRBJ2-7, with D possibly matching TRBD2 (5 bases). CDR1 and CDR2 (germline): SGDLS, YYNGEE. The CDR3 has 14 amino acids. V dropped 4 bases and J dropped 4 bases, with 15 bases sitting between them. The CDR3 nucleotides read TGTGCCAGCAGCCTCCGACCCAGCGGATACGAGCAGTACTTC. Amino acids: CASSLRPSGYEQYF.

J is TRBJ2-3 and V is TRBV30, with D possibly TRBD2 on 6 matching bases. In germline, CDR1 is GTSNPN, CDR2 SVGIG (reference sequence). CDR3 size: 17 residues. V was trimmed by 3 bases and J by 0 bases, leaving 19 bases between them. CDR3 DNA sequence: TGTGCCTGGAGCAAAATCAGCGCGGGACCTAGCACAGATACGCAGTATTTT. Its translation is CAWSKISAGPSTDTQYF.

The chain has TRBV7-8 and TRBJ1-5, with D perhaps TRBD1 (5 bases). The V end was cut by 6 bases, the J end by 2 bases, with 17 bases between. The CDR3 is 16 residues long. Germline-derived CDR1 and CDR2 are SGHVS and FQNEAQ. CDR3 amino acids: CASSFQGMVGNQPQHF. The DNA of the CDR3 is TGTGCCAGCAGTTTTCAGGGAATGGTGGGCAATCAGCCCCAGCATTTT.

The chain joins TRBV11-3 to TRBJ2-1; 8 nucleotides agree with TRBD2. Germline V gene data show CDR1 as SGHNT and CDR2 as YENEEA. The junction had 3 bases not matched to a gene; V was cut back by 2 bases and J by 3 bases. The CDR3 is 15 residues long. Here the CDR3 DNA reads TGTGCCAGCAGCTTATTAAGCGGGAGCTACAATGAGCAGTTCTTC. Amino acids: CASSLLSGSYNEQFF. The full variable domain, its missing parts supplied by reference TRBV11-3 and TRBJ2-1, is EAGVVQSPRYKIIEKKQPVAFWCNPISGHNTLYWYLQNLGQGPELLIRYENEEAVDDSQLPKDRFSAERLKGVDSTLKIQPAELGDSAVYLCASSLLSGSYNEQFFGPGTRLTVL.

V and J are TRBV7-6 and TRBJ2-7; the match to TRBD2 covers 9 bases. Per germline, CDR1 SGHVS and CDR2 FNYEAQ. V shed 4 bases and J 2 bases; nucleotides not matched to a gene: 6. The CDR3 extends over 15 amino acids. CDR3 in amino acids: CASSSQGGGAYEQYF. DNA of the CDR3: TGTGCCAGCAGCTCCCAAGGCGGGGGGGCCTACGAGCAGTACTTC.

The DNA of the CDR3 is TGTGCCAGCAGCCCTTGGGTGGAGCGGGATTATGAGCAGTTCTTC. Translated: CASSPWVERDYEQFF. The chain recombines TRBV27 with TRBJ2-1; the match to TRBD2 covers 7 bases. This CDR3 comprises 15 residues. V shed 6 bases, J shed 8 bases, and the junction held 13 bases outside the gene matches. Per the germline V gene, CDR1 is MNHEY and CDR2 is SMNVEV (reference sequence).

The chain joins TRBV5-4 to TRBJ2-2, with TRBD1 identical over 7 bases. The CDR3 spans 15 residues. V lost 1 base to trimming and J lost 0 bases; unmatched junction nucleotides: 0. CDR1 is SGHNT, CDR2 YYREEE, per germline (reference sequence). CDR3 region: CASSLTGANTGELFF. For the CDR3, the DNA is TGTGCCAGCAGCTTGACAGGGGCGAACACCGGGGAGCTGTTTTTT.

The chain combines TRBV2 with TRBJ2-2, with D uncertain. Germline V lookup: CDR1 SNHLY, CDR2 FYNNEI. The length of the CDR3 is 15 residues. Trimming took 4 bases from V and 6 from J, leaving 15 bases between them. This CDR3 reads CASSVGPSGAGELFF. The CDR3 DNA is TGTGCCAGCAGTGTTGGTCCTTCGGGTGCCGGGGAGCTGTTTTTT.

This clone was observed a few times. J is TRBJ2-7 and V is TRBV5-1, with 8 bases fitting TRBD2. V was clipped by 4 bases and J by 8 bases; unmatched bases: 11. The CDR3 is 14 amino acids. Germline V gene data show CDR1 as SGHRS and CDR2 as YFSETQ. The CDR3 DNA follows: TGCGCCAGCAGCGCCGCGGGGGGCTTCGATAAGCAGTACTTC. Its translation is CASSAAGGFDKQYF.

The CDR3 DNA reads TGTGCCAGCAGCTTAACCTCCGGGACAGGGATGTCTACTAATGAAAAACTGTTTTTT. This gives the protein CASSLTSGTGMSTNEKLFF. The chain is built from TRBV11-2 and TRBJ1-4; TRBD1 matches at 9 bases. Trimming took 2 bases from V and 2 from J; bases not matched to a gene: 12. Germline loops: CDR1 SGHAT, CDR2 FQNNGV. The CDR3 extends over 19 amino acids.

The CDR3 DNA sequence: TGCGCCAGCAGCTTGGGGGACAGGGGAAGTAATGAGCAGTTCTTC. Translating gives CASSLGDRGSNEQFF. The chain recombines TRBV5-1 with TRBJ2-1; 10 nucleotides align to TRBD1. This CDR3 contains 15 residues. The trim removed 0 bases at V and 7 bases at J, leaving 4 bases unmatched. Germline V gives CDR1 SGHRS, CDR2 YFSETQ.

The V and J genes are TRBV11-2 and TRBJ1-6; D perhaps matches TRBD1 (6 bases). CDR3 length: 14 amino acids. Per germline, CDR1 SGHAT and CDR2 FQNNGV. V lost 5 bases and J 10 bases, leaving 15 bases between the germline ends. CDR3 in DNA: TGTGCCAGCAGCACCGGGACAAACGGCTCACCCCTCCACTTT. This encodes CASSTGTNGSPLHF.

This clone was counted a few times. The chain is built from TRBV29-1 and TRBJ2-1; TRBD2 agrees at 7 bases. Germline assignment: CDR1 SQVTM and CDR2 ANQGSEA. CDR3 length equals 18 residues. The junction had 18 bases not matched to a gene; V was cut back by 2 bases and J by 5 bases. The CDR3, as DNA: TGCAGCGTTGAATCCCACTTTCCCCGGGGACGGGGGGACAATGAGCAGTTCTTC. Translated: CSVESHFPRGRGDNEQFF.

The chain carries TRBV30 and TRBJ2-2; 7 bases match TRBD1. CDR1 is GTSNPN and CDR2 is SVGIG in the germline V gene (reference sequence). This CDR3 region has 14 residues. After removal of 2 bases from V and 4 bases from J, the junction contained 4 bases not matched to a gene. This CDR3 reads CAWSWGQITGELFF. CDR3 nucleotides: TGTGCCTGGAGTTGGGGACAGATCACCGGGGAGCTGTTTTTT. Supplemented by reference TRBV30 and TRBJ2-2, the full variable domain reads SQTIHQWPATLVQPVGSPLSLECTVEGTSNPNLYWYRQAAGRGLQLLFYSVGIGQISSEVPQNLSASRPQDRQFILSSKKLLLSDSGFYLCAWSWGQITGELFFGEGSRLTVL.

V gene TRBV30 combines with J gene TRBJ1-5, with 10 bases lining up with TRBD1. V was pared by 0 bases and J by 2 bases, with 13 bases of the junction left unmatched. CDR1 GTSNPN and CDR2 SVGIG come from the germline V gene (reference sequence). The CDR3 contains 19 residues. The CDR3 DNA reads TGTGCCTGGAGTGTTTCGAGGACAGGGGGGGTTTGGGGCAATCAGCCCCAGCATTTT. Its protein product is CAWSVSRTGGVWGNQPQHF.

CDR3 nucleotide sequence: TGTGCCAGCAGACGAGGGAGCGGGGGGACCTTTATCTACGAGCAGTACTTC. As protein: CASRRGSGGTFIYEQYF. This chain links TRBV2 with TRBJ2-7; 9 bases map to TRBD2. Germline V gene lookup returns CDR1 SNHLY and CDR2 FYNNEI. Germline trimming cut 6 bases from V and 3 bases from J; bases unmatched to any gene: 15. This CDR3 contains 17 residues.

J is TRBJ2-1 and V is TRBV19; 7 bases fit TRBD2. This CDR3 region has 15 residues. V dropped 8 bases and J dropped 2; count of bases not matched to a gene: 9. CDR1 and CDR2 from the germline V gene are LNHDA and SQIVND (reference sequence). The CDR3 sequence is CASSPWGGAYNEQFF. The CDR3 DNA follows: TGTGCCAGTTCTCCCTGGGGGGGTGCCTACAATGAGCAGTTCTTC.

The rearrangement links TRBV7-2 to TRBJ2-7; 7 nucleotides align to TRBD1. This CDR3 contains 16 residues. Germline V gene data show CDR1 as SGHTA and CDR2 as FQGNSA. V gave up 4 bases and J gave up 4 bases; unmatched junction bases: 13. For the CDR3, the DNA is TGTGCCAGCAGCTCCTACAGCAGGGGGAATGAGTACGAGCAGTACTTC. As protein: CASSSYSRGNEYEQYF.

The chain has TRBV1 and TRBJ2-1; TRBD2 is the table's D call, not checked against the DNA. TRBV1 is a pseudogene. This CDR3 comprises 18 residues. The CDR3 nucleotides read TGCACCAGCAGCCCAGCCCTGACTAGCGGGAGATCCTACAATGAGCAGTTCTTC. It yields the protein CTSSPALTSGRSYNEQFF.

V usage is TRBV6-5 and J usage is TRBJ2-7; 7 bases map to TRBD1. Germline trimming cut 0 bases from V and 4 bases from J; bases unmatched to any gene: 3. Per germline, CDR1 MNHEY and CDR2 SVGAGI. CDR3 size: 14 residues. Written as DNA, the CDR3 is TGTGCCAGCAGTTACTCGACAGGGTGGTACGAGCAGTACTTC. This encodes CASSYSTGWYEQYF.

The V and J genes are TRBV6-4 and TRBJ2-1; 11 positions agree with TRBD2. CDR1 MRHNA and CDR2 SNTAGT come from the germline V gene. After removal of 3 bases from V and 5 bases from J, the junction contained 3 bases not matched to a gene. The length of the CDR3 is 15 residues. CDR3 sequence: CASSELAGGNNEQFF. For the CDR3, the DNA is TGTGCCAGCAGTGAGTTAGCGGGGGGGAACAATGAGCAGTTCTTC.

This chain links TRBV27 with TRBJ2-2; the match to TRBD1 covers 7 bases. V lost 11 bases, J lost 0 bases, and 12 bases stayed unmatched. CDR1 is MNHEY and CDR2 is SMNVEV in the germline V gene (reference sequence). The CDR3 is 16 residues long. CDR3 sequence reads: CACGTVYTTNTGELFF. CDR3 in DNA: TGTGCCTGTGGGACAGTTTACACTACGAACACCGGGGAGCTGTTTTTT.

The V gene is TRBV27, the J gene TRBJ2-3; 15 positions match TRBD2. CDR1 MNHEY and CDR2 SMNVEV come from the germline V gene (reference sequence). This CDR3 has 17 residues. V dropped 5 bases and J dropped 5; count of bases not matched to a gene: 8. The CDR3 DNA reads TGTGCCAGCAGTCGGAGGACTAGCGGGAGGGCAGGAGATACGCAGTATTTT. It codes for CASSRRTSGRAGDTQYF.

The rearrangement uses TRBV27 and TRBJ1-2; 11 nucleotides agree with TRBD1. The CDR3 is made up of 16 amino acids. The V and J ends lost 4 bases and 4 bases, in that order; junction bases with no gene match: 8. Germline V CDR1 and CDR2: MNHEY, SMNVEV (reference sequence). The CDR3 nucleotides are TGTGCCAGCAGTTCGTGGACAGGGGGCACTACCTATGGCTACACCTTC. Its protein product is CASSSWTGGTTYGYTF.

J is TRBJ1-2 and V is TRBV28; D is unclear. This CDR3 comprises 15 residues. Germline loops: CDR1 MDHEN, CDR2 SYDVKM. Trimming cost V 6 bases and J 2 bases, with 16 bases left between them. CDR3 DNA sequence: TGTGCCAGCAGCCCCATTTTCGTCCTAAACTATGGCTACACCTTC. Protein: CASSPIFVLNYGYTF.

The chain employs TRBV10-3 and TRBJ2-1, with 8 bases matching TRBD1. The CDR3 covers 15 residues. The germline gives CDR1 ENHRY, CDR2 SYGVKD. Trimming took 7 bases from V and 4 from J; bases not matched to a gene: 9. As DNA, the CDR3 is TGTGCCATCACGGCCGGTCGGACAGGGTACAATGAGCAGTTCTTC. It codes for CAITAGRTGYNEQFF.

The chain has TRBV5-4 and TRBJ1-2, with D unclear. The CDR3 has 14 residues. Looked up from germline, CDR1 is SGHNT and CDR2 is YYREEE (reference sequence). With 3 bases removed from V and 5 bases from J, the gap between germline ends came to 14 bases. The CDR3 DNA follows: TGTGCCAGCAGCTCCGGGCTGGGAGATTATGGCTACACCTTC. Protein: CASSSGLGDYGYTF.

V is TRBV14 and J is TRBJ2-7; no firm D call. V was shortened by 3 bases and J by 2 bases, with 17 bases between the two germline ends. CDR3 length: 16 residues. Germline V CDR1 and CDR2: SGHDN, FVKESK. CDR3 sequence (DNA): TGTGCCAGCAGCCATTCGTGTGGGCCCGTCCCCTACGAGCAGTACTTC. Protein product: CASSHSCGPVPYEQYF.

This clone is a singleton in its sample. The chain uses TRBV15 and TRBJ1-4; TRBD1 is a possible D gene (5 bases). The CDR3 has 16 residues. Germline CDR1 and CDR2: LNHNV and YYDKDF (reference sequence). The V and J ends lost 0 bases and 0 bases respectively, with 8 bases between them. The CDR3 DNA sequence: TGTGCCACCAGCAGAGAAATAGGGGCAACTAATGAAAAACTGTTTTTT. Translated: CATSREIGATNEKLFF.

V usage is TRBV4-2 and J usage is TRBJ2-7, with a tentative D call TRBD1 (7 bases). The CDR3 runs to 15 residues. V was shortened by 7 bases and J by 0 bases, with 16 bases between the two germline ends. The germline V gene has CDR1 LGHNA and CDR2 YNFKEQ. For the CDR3, the DNA is TGTGCCAGCACCCCAACGGGGGACAGCTCCTACGAGCAGTACTTC. It yields the protein CASTPTGDSSYEQYF.